This passage covers 6 T cell receptor beta chains from one sample sequenced in a study of blood T cell repertoires in COVID-19. Clones were sequenced by immunoSEQ multiplex PCR, and TCRdb holds only the in-frame ones, with some missing. Among a few hundred thousand clones listed, about 87% were seen once. Source material: peripheral blood. The receptors here all came from a man in his 60s with acute or convalescent COVID-19.

The rearrangement joins TRBV29-1 to TRBJ1-1; 7 nucleotides agree with TRBD1. Looked up from germline, CDR1 is SQVTM and CDR2 is ANQGSEA. This CDR3 spans 12 amino acids. The ends lost 4 bases at V and 3 bases at J; junction bases unmatched: 2. The CDR3: CSVAQGDTEAFF. The CDR3 DNA reads TGCAGCGTTGCGCAGGGGGACACTGAAGCTTTCTTT.

The chain is built from TRBV27 and TRBJ1-2; maybe TRBD1 (5 bases). Germline CDR1 is MNHEY and CDR2 is SMNVEV (reference sequence). This CDR3 is built from 13 residues. Trimming shortened V by 11 bases and J by 4 bases, and 17 bases separated the two germline ends. The CDR3 loop reads CAASGGLRYGYTF. DNA for the CDR3: TGTGCCGCCTCGGGGGGATTGCGCTATGGCTACACCTTC.

The V call is TRBV29-1, the J call TRBJ2-3, with 12 bases aligning to TRBD2. The V and J ends lost 5 bases and 1 base, in that order; junction bases with no gene match: 4. The CDR3 runs 15 residues. Looked up from germline, CDR1 is SQVTM and CDR2 is ANQGSEA. CDR3 region: CSVRTSGARTDTQYF. CDR3 in DNA: TGCAGCGTTCGGACTAGCGGGGCGCGCACAGATACGCAGTATTTT.

The chain couples TRBV30 to TRBJ1-5; D is ambiguous. The V gene lost 2 bases and the J gene lost 3 bases, with 8 bases spanning the gap. The CDR3 is 13 amino acids. Germline V gives CDR1 GTSNPN, CDR2 SVGIG (reference sequence). This CDR3 is CAWSSGDNQPQHF. Here the CDR3 DNA reads TGTGCCTGGAGTAGCGGAGACAATCAGCCCCAGCATTTT.

The chain recombines TRBV27 with TRBJ2-7, with 11 bases lining up with TRBD2. The CDR3 is made up of 16 amino acids. J was trimmed by 3 bases and V by 1 base; bases with no gene match: 5. Germline CDR1 reads MNHEY; CDR2 reads SMNVEV (reference sequence). DNA for the CDR3: TGTGCCAGCAGTTTATTGCGGACTAGCGGGCTCTACGAGCAGTACTTC. Its protein is CASSLLRTSGLYEQYF.

This chain connects TRBV6-5 to TRBJ1-1, with TRBD1 identical over 8 bases. Germline-derived CDR1 and CDR2 are MNHEY and SVGAGI. This CDR3 has 15 amino acids. V was pared by 6 bases and J by 6 bases, with 12 bases of the junction left unmatched. CDR3 nucleotide sequence: TGTGCCAGCAGAGCACTACGGACAGGGCGGTCTGAAGCTTTCTTT. This gives the protein CASRALRTGRSEAFF.